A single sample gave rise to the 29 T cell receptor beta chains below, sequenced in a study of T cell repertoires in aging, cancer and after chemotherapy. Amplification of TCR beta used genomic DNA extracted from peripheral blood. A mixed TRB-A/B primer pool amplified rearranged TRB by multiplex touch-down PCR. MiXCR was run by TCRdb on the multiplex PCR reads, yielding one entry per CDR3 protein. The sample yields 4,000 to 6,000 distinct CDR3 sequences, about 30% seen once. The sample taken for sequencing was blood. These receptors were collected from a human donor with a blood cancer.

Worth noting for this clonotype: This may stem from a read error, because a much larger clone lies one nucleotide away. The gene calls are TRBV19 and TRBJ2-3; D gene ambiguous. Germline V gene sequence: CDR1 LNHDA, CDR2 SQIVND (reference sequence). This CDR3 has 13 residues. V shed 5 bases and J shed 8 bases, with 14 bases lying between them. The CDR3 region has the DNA TGTGCCAGTAGTCATTTGCGAAAGGCTACGCAGTATTTT. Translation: CASSHLRKATQYF. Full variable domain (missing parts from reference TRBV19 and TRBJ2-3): DGGITQSPKYLFRKEGQNVTLSCEQNLNHDAMYWYRQDPGQGLRLIYYSQIVNDFQKGDIAEGYSVSREKKESFPLTVTSAQKNPTAFYLCASSHLRKATQYFGPGTRLTVL.

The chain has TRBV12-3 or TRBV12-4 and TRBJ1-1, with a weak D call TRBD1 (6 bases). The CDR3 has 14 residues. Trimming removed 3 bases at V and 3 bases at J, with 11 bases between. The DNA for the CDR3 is TGTGCCAGCAGTTTTAGGGACATAGACACTGAAGCTTTCTTT. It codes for CASSFRDIDTEAFF.

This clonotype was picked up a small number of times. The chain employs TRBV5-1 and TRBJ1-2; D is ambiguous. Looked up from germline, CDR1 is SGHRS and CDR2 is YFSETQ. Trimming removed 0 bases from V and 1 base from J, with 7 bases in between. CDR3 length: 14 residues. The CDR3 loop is CASSLDPSNYGYTF. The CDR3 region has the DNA TGCGCCAGCAGCTTGGACCCGAGTAACTATGGCTACACCTTC.

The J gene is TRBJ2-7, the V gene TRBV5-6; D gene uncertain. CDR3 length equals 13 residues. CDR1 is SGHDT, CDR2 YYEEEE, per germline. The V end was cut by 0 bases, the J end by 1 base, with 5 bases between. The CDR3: CASSLGRSYEQYF. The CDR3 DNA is TGTGCCAGCAGCTTGGGACGGTCCTACGAGCAGTACTTC.

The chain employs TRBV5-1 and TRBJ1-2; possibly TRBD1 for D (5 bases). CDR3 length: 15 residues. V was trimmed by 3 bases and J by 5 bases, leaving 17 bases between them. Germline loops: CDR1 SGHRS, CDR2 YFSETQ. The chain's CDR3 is CASSSGGGKYYGYTF. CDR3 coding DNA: TGCGCCAGCAGCTCCGGGGGGGGGAAGTATTATGGCTACACCTTC.

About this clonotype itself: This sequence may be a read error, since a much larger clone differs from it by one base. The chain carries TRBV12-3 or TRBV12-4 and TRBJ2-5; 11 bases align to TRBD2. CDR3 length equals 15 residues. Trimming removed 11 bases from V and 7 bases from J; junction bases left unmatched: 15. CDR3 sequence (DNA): TGTGCCTGCATGGCCGCTAGCGGGGGGAAAAGGACCCAGTACTTC. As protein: CACMAASGGKRTQYF.

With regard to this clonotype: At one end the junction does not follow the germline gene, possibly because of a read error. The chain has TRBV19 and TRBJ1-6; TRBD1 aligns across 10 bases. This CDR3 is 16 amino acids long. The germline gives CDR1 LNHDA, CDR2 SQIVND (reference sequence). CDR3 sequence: CASRRDRGSYNLPLHF. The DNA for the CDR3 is TGTGCCAGTAGGAGGGACAGGGGATCCTATAATTTACCCCTCCACTTT.

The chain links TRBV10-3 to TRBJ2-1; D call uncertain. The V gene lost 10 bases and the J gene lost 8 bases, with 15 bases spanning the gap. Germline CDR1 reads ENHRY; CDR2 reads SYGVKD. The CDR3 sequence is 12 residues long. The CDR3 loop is CASSFSRDEQFF. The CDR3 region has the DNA TGTGCCAGCTCCTTTAGCCGGGATGAGCAGTTCTTC.

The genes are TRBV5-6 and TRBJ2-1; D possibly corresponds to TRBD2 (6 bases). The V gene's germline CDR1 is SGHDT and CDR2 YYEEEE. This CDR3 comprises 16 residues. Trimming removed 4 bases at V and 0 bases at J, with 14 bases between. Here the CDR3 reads CASSRLGGSSYNEQFF. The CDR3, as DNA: TGTGCCAGCAGCCGCCTCGGGGGAAGCTCCTACAATGAGCAGTTCTTC.

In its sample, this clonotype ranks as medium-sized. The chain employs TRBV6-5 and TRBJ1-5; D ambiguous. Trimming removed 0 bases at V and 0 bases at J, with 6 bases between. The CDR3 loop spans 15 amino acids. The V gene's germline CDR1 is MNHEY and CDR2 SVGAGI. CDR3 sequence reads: CASSYSRYSNQPQHF. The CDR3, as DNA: TGTGCCAGCAGTTACTCGAGGTATAGCAATCAGCCCCAGCATTTT.

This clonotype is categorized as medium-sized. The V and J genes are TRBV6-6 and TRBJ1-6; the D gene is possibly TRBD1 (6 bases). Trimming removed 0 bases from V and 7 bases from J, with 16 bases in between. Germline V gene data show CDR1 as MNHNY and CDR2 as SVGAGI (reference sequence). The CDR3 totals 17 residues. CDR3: CASSYSGGLGSNSPLHF. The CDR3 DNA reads TGTGCCAGCAGTTACTCGGGGGGGCTTGGTTCGAATTCACCCCTCCACTTT.

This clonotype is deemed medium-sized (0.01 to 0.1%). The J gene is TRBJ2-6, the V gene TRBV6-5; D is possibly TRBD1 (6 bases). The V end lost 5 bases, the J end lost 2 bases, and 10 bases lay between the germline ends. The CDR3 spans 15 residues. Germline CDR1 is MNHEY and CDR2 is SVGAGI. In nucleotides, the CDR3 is TGTGCCAGCAGTCTACAGGGTACTGGGGCCAACGTCCTGACTTTC. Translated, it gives CASSLQGTGANVLTF.

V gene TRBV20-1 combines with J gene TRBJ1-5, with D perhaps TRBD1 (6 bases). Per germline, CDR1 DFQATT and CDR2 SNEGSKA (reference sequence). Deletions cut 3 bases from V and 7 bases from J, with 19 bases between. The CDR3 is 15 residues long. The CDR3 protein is CSASPSRGRGQPQHF. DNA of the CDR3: TGCAGTGCTAGCCCCTCTCGGGGGCGAGGGCAGCCCCAGCATTTT.

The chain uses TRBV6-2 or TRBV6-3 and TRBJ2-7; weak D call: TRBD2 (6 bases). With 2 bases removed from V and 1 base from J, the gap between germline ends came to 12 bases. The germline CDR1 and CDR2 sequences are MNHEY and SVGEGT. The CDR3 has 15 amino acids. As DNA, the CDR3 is TGTGCCAGCAGTTACCGGGGGAGCGTTTCCTACGAGCAGTACTTC. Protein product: CASSYRGSVSYEQYF.

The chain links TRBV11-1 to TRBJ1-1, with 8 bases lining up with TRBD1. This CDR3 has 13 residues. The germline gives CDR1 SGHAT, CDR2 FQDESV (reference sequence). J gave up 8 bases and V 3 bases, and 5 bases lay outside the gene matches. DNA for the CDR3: TGTGCCAGCAGCTTTGGAACAGGGGGGGAAGCTTTCTTT. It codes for CASSFGTGGEAFF.

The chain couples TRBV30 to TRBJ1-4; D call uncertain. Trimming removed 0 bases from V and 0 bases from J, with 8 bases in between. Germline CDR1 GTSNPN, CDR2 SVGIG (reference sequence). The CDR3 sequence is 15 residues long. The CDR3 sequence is CAWSVLGSTNEKLFF. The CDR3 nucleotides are TGTGCCTGGAGTGTACTGGGGTCAACTAATGAAAAACTGTTTTTT.

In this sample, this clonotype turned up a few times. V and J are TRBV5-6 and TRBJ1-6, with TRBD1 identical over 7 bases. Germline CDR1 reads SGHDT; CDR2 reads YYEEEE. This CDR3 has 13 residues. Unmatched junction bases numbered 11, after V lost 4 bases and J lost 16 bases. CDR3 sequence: CASSRVSGQWLHF. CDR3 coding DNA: TGTGCCAGCAGCAGGGTATCGGGACAGTGGCTCCACTTT.

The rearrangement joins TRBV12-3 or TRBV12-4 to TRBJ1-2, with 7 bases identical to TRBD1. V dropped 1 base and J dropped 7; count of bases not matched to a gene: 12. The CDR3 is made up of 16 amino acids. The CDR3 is CASSLGSGSGGAGYTF. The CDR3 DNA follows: TGTGCCAGCAGTTTAGGGTCAGGCTCAGGGGGGGCTGGCTACACCTTC.

The CDR3 is CASTKGQVYNSPLHF. The CDR3 DNA follows: TGTGCCAGCACCAAGGGGCAAGTCTATAATTCACCCCTCCACTTT. The chain links TRBV6-5 to TRBJ1-6; D possibly corresponds to TRBD1 (5 bases). CDR3 length: 15 residues. Between the trimmed V and J ends, which lost 7 bases and 3 bases, there was a span of 13 bases. The germline CDR1 and CDR2 sequences are MNHEY and SVGAGI.

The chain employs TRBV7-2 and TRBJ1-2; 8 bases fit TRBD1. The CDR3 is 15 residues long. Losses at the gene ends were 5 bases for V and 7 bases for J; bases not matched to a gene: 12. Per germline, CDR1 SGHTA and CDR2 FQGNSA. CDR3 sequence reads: CASSPGAGGAGGYTF. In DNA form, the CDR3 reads TGTGCCAGCAGCCCTGGGGCAGGGGGCGCGGGTGGCTACACCTTC.

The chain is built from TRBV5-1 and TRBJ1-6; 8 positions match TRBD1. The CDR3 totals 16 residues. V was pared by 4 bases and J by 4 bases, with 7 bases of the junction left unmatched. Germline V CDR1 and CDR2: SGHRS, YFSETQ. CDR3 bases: TGCGCCAGCAGCCCGATCGGACAGGGATATAATTCACCCCTCCACTTT. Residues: CASSPIGQGYNSPLHF.

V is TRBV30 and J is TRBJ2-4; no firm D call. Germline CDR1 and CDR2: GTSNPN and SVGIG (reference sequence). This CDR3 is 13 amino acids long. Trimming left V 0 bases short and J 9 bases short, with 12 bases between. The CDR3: CAWSVEYNGIQYF. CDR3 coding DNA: TGTGCCTGGAGTGTAGAGTACAACGGCATTCAGTACTTC.

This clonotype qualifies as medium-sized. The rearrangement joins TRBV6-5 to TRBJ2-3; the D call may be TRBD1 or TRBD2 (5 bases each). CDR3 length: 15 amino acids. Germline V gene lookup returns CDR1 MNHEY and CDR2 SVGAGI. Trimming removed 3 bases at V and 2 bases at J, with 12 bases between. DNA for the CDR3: TGTGCCAGCAGTTATTTATGGGGGAACACAGATACGCAGTATTTT. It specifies CASSYLWGNTDTQYF.

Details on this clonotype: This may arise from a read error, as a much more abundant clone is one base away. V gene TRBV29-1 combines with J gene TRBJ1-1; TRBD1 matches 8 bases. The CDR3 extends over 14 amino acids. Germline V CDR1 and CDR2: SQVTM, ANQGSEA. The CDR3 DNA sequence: TGCAGCGTGGTAGGACAGGGAGGTACGACTGTAGCTTTCTTT. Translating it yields CSVVGQGGTTVAFF.

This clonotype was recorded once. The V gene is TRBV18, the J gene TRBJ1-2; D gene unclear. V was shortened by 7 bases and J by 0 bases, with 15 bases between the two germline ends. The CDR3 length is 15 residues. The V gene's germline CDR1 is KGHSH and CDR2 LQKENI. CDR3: CASLLLAGANYGYTF. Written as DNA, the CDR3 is TGTGCCAGCTTACTACTCGCGGGAGCTAACTATGGCTACACCTTC.

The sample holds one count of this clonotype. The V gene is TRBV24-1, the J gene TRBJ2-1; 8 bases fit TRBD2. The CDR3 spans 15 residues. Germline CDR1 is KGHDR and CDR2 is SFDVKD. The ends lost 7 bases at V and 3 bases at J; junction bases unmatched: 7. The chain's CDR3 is CATREAGLGYNEQFF. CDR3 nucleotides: TGTGCCACCAGAGAGGCGGGACTAGGCTACAATGAGCAGTTCTTC.

The CDR3 sequence is CASFDPPATQYF. CDR3 DNA: TGTGCCAGCTTCGACCCACCGGCCACGCAGTATTTT. The V and J genes are TRBV6-5 and TRBJ2-3; D is unclear. The germline V gene has CDR1 MNHEY and CDR2 SVGAGI. Trimming stripped 8 bases from V and 9 bases from J, with 15 bases between. This CDR3 has 12 residues.

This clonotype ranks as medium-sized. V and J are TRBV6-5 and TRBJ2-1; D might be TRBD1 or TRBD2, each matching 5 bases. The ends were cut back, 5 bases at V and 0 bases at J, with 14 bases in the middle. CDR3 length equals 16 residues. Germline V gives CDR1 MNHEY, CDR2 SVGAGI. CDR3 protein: CASSLLWGSSYNEQFF. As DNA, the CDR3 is TGTGCCAGCAGTCTACTCTGGGGGAGCTCCTACAATGAGCAGTTCTTC.

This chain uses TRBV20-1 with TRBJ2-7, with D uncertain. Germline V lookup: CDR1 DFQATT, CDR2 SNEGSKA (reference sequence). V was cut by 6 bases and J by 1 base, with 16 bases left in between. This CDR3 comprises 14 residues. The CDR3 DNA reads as TGCAGTGCCTCTAATTGGGGATCGTCCTACGAGCAGTACTTC. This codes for CSASNWGSSYEQYF.